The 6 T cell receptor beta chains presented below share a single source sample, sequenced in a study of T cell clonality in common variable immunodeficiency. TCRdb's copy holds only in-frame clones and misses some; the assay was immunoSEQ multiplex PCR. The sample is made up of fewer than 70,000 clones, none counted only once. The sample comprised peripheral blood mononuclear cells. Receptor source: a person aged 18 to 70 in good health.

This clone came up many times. The DNA read from the CDR3 is TGTGCTAGTGGTTTGACCCTCGGGACTAGCGGGAATGAG. Translated, it gives CASGLTLGTSGNE. The CDR3 as a whole reads CASGLTLGTSGNEQFF. V and J are TRBV12-5 and TRBJ2-1, with 12 bases lining up with TRBD2. The sequenced fragment ends 3 residues before the CDR3 boundary, so the rest is inferred from the germline J gene. Per germline, CDR1 LGHNT and CDR2 FRNRAP. Trimming at V came to 2 bases and at J to 7 bases, leaving 6 bases not matched to a gene. CDR3 size: 16 residues.

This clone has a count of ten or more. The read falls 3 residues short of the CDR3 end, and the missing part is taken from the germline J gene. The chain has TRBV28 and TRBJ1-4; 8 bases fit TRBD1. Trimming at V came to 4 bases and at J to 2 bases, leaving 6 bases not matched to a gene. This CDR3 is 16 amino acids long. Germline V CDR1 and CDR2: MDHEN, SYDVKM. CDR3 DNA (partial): TGTGCCAGCAGTTCTCAGGGGGCGCATACTAATGAAAAA. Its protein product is CASSSQGAHTNEK. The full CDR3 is CASSSQGAHTNEKLFF.

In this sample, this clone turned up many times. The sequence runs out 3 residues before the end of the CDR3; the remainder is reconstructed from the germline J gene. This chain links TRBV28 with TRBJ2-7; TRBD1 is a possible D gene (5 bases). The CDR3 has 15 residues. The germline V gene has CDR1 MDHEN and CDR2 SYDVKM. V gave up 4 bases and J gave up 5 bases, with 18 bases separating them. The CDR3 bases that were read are TGTGCCAGCAGTTCCGGGCCAGGGTCTTCGGACGAG. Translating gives CASSSGPGSSDE. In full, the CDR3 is CASSSGPGSSDEQYF.

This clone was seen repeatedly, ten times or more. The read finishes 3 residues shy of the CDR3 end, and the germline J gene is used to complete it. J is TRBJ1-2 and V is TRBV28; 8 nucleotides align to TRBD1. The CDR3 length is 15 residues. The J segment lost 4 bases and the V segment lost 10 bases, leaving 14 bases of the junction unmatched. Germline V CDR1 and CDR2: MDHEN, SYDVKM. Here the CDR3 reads CATLQVRGRLYGYTF. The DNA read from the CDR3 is TGTGCCACCTTACAGGTCAGGGGGCGCCTCTATGGC.

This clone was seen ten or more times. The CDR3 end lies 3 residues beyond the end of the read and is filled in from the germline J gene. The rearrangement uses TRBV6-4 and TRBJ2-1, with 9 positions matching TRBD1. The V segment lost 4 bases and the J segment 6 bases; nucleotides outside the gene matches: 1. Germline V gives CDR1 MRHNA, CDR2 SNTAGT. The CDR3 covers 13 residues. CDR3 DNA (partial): TGTGCCAGCAGTGTGGACAGGGGCAATGAG. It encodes CASSVDRGNE. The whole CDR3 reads CASSVDRGNEQFF.

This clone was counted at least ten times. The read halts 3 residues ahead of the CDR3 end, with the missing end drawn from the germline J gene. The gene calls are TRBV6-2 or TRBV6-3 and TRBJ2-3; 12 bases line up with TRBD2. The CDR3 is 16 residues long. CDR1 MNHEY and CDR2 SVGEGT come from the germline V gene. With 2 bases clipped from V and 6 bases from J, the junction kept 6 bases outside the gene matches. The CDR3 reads CASSYRLAGERDTQYF. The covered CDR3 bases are TGTGCCAGCAGTTACAGACTAGCGGGAGAGCGGGATACG.